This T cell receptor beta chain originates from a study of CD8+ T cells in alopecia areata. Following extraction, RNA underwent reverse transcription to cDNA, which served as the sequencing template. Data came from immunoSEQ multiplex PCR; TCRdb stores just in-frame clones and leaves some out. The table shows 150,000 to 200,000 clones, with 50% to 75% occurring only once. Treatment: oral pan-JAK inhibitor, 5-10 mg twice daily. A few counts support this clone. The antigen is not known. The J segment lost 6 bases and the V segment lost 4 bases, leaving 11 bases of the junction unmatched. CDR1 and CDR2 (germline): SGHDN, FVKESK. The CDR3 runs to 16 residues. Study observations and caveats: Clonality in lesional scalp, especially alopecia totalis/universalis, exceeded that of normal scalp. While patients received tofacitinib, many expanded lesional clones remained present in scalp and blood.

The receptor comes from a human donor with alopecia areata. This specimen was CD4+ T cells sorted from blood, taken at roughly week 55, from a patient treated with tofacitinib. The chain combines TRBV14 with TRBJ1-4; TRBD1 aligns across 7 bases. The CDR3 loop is CASSRHSGTAYEKLFF. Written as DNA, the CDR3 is TGTGCCAGCAGCCGCCATTCCGGGACAGCTTATGAAAAACTGTTTTTT.